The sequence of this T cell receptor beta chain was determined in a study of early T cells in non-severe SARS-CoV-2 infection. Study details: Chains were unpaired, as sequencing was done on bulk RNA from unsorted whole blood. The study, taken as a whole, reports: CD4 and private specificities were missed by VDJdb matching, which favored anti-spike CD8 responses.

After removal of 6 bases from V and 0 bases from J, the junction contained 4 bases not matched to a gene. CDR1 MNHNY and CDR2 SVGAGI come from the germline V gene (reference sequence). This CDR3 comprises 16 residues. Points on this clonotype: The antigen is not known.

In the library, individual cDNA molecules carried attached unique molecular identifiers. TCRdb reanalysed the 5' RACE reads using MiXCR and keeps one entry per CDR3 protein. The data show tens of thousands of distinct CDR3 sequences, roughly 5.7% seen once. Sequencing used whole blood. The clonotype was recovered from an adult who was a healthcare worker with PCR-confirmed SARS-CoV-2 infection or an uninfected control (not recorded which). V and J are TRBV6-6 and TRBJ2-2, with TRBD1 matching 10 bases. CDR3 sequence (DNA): TGTGCCAGCAGACGACAGGGGGCGGCGAACACCGGGGAGCTGTTTTTT. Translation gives CASRRQGAANTGELFF.